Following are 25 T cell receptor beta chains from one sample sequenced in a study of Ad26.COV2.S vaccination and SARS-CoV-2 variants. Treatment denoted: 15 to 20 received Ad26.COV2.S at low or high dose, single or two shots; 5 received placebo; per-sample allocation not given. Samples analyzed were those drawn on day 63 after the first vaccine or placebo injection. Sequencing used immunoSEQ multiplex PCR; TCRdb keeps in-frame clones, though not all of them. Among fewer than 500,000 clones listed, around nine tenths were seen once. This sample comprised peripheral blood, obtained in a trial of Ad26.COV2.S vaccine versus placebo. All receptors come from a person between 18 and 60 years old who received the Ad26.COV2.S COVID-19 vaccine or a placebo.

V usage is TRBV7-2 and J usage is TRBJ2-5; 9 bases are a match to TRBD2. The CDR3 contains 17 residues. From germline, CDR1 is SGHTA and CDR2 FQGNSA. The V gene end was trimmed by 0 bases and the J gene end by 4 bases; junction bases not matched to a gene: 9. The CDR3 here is CASSLAGGRAEAETQYF. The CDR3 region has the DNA TGTGCCAGCAGCTTAGCTGGCGGGAGGGCCGAGGCAGAGACCCAGTACTTC.

DNA of the CDR3: TGTGCCAGCTCACCACAGGAGGGTTGGGAAAAACTGTTTTTT. Translation gives CASSPQEGWEKLFF. J is TRBJ1-4 and V is TRBV18, with D unclear. Germline loops: CDR1 KGHSH, CDR2 LQKENI. Trimming removed 1 base at V and 8 bases at J, with 11 bases between. The CDR3 length is 14 residues.

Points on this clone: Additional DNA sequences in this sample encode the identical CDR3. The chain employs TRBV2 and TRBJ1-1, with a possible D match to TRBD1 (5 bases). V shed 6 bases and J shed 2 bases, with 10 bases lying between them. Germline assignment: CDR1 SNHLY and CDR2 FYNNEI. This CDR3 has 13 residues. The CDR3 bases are TGTGCCAGCAGCCTTGACAGAAACACTGAAGCTTTCTTT. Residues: CASSLDRNTEAFF. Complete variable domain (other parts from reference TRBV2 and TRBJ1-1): EPEVTQTPSHQVTQMGQEVILRCVPISNHLYFYWYRQILGQKVEFLVSFYNNEISEKSEIFDDQFSVERPDGSNFTLKIRSTKLEDSAMYFCASSLDRNTEAFFGQGTRLTVV.

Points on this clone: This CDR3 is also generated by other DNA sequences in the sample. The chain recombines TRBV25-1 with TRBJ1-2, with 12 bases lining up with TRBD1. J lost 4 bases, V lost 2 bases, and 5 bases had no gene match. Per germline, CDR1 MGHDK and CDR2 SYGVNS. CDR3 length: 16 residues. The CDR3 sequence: CASSEPGQGAGYGYTF. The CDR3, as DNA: TGTGCCAGCAGTGAACCGGGACAGGGGGCGGGCTATGGCTACACCTTC.

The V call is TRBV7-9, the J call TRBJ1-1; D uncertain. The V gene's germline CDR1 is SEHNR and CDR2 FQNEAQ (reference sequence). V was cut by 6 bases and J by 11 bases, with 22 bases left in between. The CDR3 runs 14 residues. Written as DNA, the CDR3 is TGTGCCAGCAGAAATAATGGGGAGGCTGAGGAGGCTTTCTTT. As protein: CASRNNGEAEEAFF.

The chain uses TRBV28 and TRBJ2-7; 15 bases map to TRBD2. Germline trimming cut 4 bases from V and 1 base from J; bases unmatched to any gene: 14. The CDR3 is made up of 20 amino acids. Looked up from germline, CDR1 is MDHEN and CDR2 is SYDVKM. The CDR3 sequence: CASSSPEGLAGGLKSYEQYF. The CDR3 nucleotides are TGTGCCAGCAGTTCGCCCGAAGGACTAGCGGGAGGGCTTAAATCCTACGAGCAGTACTTC. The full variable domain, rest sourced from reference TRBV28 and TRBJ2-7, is DVKVTQSSRYLVKRTGEKVFLECVQDMDHENMFWYRQDPGLGLRLIYFSYDVKMKEKGDIPEGYSVSREKKERFSLILESASTNQTSMYLCASSSPEGLAGGLKSYEQYFGPGTRLTVT.

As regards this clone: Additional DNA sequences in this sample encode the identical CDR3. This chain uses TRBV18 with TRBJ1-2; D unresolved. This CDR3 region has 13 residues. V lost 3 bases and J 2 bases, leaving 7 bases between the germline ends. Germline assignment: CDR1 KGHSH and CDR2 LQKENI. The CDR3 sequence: CASSPGPNYGYTF. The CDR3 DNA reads TGTGCCAGCTCACCCGGGCCGAACTATGGCTACACCTTC.

The DNA of the CDR3 is TGTGCCAGCAGCTTAAATCCCGGTAGTTCACCCCTCCACTTT. This sequence encodes CASSLNPGSSPLHF. The gene calls are TRBV7-9 and TRBJ1-6; D unresolved. The CDR3 is made up of 14 amino acids. Deletions cut 2 bases from V and 9 bases from J, with 11 bases between. CDR1 SEHNR and CDR2 FQNEAQ come from the germline V gene (reference sequence). The variable domain in full, completed from reference TRBV7-9 and TRBJ1-6, reads DTGVSQNPRHKITKRGQNVTFRCDPISEHNRLYWYRQTLGQGPEFLTYFQNEAQLEKSRLLSDRFSAERPKGSFSTLEIQRTEQGDSAMYLCASSLNPGSSPLHFGNGTRLTVT.

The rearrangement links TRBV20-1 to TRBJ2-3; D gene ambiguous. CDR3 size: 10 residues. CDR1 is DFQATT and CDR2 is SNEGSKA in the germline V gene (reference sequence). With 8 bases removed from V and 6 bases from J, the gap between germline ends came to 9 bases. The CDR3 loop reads CSSWTDTQYF. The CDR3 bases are TGCAGTTCATGGACGGATACGCAGTATTTT.

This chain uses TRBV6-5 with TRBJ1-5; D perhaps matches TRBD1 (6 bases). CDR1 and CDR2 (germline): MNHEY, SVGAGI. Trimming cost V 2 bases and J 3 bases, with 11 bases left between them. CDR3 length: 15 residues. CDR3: CASSYGAGDNQPQHF. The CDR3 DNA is TGTGCCAGCAGTTACGGGGCAGGGGACAATCAGCCCCAGCATTTT.

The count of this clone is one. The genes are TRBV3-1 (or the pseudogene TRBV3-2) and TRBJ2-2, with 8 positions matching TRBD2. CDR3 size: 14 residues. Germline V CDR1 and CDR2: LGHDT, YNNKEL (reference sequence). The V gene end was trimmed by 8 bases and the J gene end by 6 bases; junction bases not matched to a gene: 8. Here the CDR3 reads CASRPRTSPGELFF. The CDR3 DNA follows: TGTGCCAGCCGTCCCAGGACTAGCCCCGGGGAGCTGTTTTTT.

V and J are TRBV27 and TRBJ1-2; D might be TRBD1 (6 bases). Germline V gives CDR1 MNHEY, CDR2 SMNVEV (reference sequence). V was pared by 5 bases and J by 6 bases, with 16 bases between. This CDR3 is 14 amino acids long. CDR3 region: CASSDLRGTHGYTF. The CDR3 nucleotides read TGTGCCAGCAGTGACCTCCGGGGGACACATGGCTACACCTTC.

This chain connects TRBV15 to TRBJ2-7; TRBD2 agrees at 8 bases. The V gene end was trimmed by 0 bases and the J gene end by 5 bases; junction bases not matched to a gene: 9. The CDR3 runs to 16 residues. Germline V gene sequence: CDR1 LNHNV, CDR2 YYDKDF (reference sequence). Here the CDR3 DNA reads TGTGCCACCAGCAGAGATCTCGGAGCGGGAGTGCACGAGCAGTACTTC. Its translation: CATSRDLGAGVHEQYF.

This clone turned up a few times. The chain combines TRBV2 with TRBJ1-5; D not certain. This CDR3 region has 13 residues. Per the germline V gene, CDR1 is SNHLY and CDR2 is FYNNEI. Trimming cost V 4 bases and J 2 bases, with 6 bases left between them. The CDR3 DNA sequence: TGTGCCAGCAGTGGGACGGGCAATCAGCCCCAGCATTTT. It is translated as CASSGTGNQPQHF.

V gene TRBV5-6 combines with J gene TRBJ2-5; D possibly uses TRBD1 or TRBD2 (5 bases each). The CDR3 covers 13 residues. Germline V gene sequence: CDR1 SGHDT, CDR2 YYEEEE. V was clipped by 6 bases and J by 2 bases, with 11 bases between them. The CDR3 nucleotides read TGTGCCAGCACCAGAGGGGTGCAAGAGACCCAGTACTTC. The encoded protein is CASTRGVQETQYF.

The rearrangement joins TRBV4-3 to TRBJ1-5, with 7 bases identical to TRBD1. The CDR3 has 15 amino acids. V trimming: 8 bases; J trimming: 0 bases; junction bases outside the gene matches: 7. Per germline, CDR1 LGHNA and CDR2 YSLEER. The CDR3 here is CASGEDRYSNQPQHF. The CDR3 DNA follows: TGCGCCAGCGGGGAGGACAGGTATAGCAATCAGCCCCAGCATTTT.

The CDR3 DNA sequence: TGCAGTGCTAGTGCTCCCGGGAGGGAAGATACGCAGTATTTT. Translation: CSASAPGREDTQYF. The chain uses TRBV20-1 and TRBJ2-3; TRBD2 matches 8 bases. CDR1 and CDR2 (germline): DFQATT, SNEGSKA (reference sequence). This CDR3 spans 14 amino acids. V was clipped by 3 bases and J by 5 bases; unmatched bases: 7.

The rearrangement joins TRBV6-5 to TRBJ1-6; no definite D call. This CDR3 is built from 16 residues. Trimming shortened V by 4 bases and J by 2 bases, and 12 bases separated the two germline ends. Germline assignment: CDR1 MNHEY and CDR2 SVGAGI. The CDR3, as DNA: TGTGCCAGCAGTTTGTCACAATTAACCTATAATTCACCCCTCCACTTT. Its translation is CASSLSQLTYNSPLHF.

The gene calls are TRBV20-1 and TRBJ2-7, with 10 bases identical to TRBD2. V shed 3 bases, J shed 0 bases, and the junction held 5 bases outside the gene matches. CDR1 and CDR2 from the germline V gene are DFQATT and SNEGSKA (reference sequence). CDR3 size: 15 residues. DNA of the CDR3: TGCAGTGCTAGTGCTATAGCGGGAGGCTCCTACGAGCAGTACTTC. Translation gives CSASAIAGGSYEQYF.

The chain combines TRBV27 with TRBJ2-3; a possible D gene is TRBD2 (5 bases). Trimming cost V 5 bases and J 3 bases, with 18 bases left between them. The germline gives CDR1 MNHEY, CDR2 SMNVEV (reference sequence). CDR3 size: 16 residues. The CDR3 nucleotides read TGTGCCAGCAGTCTCCGGAGGCTAGCCGGGACAGATACGCAGTATTTT. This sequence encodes CASSLRRLAGTDTQYF.

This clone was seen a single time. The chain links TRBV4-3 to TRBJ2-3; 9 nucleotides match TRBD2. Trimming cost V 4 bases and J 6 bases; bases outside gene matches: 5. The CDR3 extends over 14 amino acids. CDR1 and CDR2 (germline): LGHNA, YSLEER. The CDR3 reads CASSPSGRKDTQYF. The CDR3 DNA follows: TGCGCCAGCAGCCCAAGCGGGAGGAAGGATACGCAGTATTTT.

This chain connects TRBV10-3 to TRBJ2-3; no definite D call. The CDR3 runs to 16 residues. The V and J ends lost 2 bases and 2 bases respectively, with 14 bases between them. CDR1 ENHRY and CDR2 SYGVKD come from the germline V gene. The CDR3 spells CAISEGPVDITDTQYF. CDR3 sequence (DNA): TGTGCCATCAGTGAGGGGCCAGTTGATATCACAGATACGCAGTATTTT.

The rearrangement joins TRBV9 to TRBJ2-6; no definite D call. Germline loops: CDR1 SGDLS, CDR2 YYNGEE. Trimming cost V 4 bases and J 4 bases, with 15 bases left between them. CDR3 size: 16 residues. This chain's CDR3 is CASSPRSGTGANVLTF. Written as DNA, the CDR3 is TGTGCCAGCAGCCCCCGTAGTGGCACGGGGGCCAACGTCCTGACTTTC.

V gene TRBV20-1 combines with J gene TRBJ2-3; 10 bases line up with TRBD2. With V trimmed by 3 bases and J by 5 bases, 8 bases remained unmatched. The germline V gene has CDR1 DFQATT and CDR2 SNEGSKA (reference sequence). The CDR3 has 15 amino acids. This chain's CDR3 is CSASRSSGSQDTQYF. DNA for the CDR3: TGCAGTGCTAGTAGGTCTAGCGGGAGTCAAGATACGCAGTATTTT.

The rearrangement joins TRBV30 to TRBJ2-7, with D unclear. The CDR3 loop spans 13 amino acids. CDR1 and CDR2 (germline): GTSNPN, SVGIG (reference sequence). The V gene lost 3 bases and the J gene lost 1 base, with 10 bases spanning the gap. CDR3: CAWRVQSSYEQYF. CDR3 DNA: TGTGCCTGGAGAGTACAGAGTTCCTACGAGCAGTACTTC.